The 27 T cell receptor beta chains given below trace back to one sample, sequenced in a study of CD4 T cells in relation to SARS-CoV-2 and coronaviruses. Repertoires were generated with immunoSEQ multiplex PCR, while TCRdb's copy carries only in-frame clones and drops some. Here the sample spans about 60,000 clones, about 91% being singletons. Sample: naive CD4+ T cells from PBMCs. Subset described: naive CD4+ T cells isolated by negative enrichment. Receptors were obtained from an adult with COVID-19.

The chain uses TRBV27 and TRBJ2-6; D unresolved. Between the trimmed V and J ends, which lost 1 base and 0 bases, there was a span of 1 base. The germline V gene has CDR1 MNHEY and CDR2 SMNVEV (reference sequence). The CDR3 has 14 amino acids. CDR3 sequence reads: CASSLYSGANVLTF. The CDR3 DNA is TGTGCCAGCAGTTTATACTCTGGGGCCAACGTCCTGACTTTC.

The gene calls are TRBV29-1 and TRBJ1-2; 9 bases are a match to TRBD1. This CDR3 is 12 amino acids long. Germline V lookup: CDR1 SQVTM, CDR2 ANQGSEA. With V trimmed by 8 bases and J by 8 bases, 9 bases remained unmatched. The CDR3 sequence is CSSRTGENGYTF. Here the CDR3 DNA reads TGCAGCTCCCGGACAGGGGAGAACGGCTACACCTTC.

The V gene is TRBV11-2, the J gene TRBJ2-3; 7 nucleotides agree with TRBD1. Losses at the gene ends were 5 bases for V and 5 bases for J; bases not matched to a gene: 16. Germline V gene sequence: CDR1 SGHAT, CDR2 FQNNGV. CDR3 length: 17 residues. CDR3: CASSRRRGGEYGDTQYF. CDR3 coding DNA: TGTGCCAGCAGCCGCCGGCGAGGGGGCGAGTATGGAGATACGCAGTATTTT.

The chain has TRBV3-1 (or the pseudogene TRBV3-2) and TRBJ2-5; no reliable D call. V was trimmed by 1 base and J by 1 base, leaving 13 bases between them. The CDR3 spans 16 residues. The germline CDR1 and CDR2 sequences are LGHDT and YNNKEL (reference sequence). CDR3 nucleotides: TGTGCCAGCAGCCAAGCCCTCGACACCTTCCAAGAGACCCAGTACTTC. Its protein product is CASSQALDTFQETQYF.

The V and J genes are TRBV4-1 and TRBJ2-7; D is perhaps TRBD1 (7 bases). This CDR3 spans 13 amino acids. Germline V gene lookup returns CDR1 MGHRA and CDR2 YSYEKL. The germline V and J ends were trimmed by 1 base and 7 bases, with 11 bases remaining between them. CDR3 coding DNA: TGCGCCAGCAGCCAAGCCCCAGGGGGGGAGCAGTACTTC. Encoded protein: CASSQAPGGEQYF.

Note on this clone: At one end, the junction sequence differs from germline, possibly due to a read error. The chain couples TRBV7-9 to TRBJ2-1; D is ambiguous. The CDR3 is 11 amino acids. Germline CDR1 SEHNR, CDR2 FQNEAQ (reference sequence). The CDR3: CASSLSRVEIF. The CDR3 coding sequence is TGTGCCAGCAGCTTATCACGGGTCGAGATCTTC. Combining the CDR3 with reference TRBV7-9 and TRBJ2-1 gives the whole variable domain DTGVSQNPRHKITKRGQNVTFRCDPISEHNRLYWYRQTLGQGPEFLTYFQNEAQLEKSRLLSDRFSAERPKGSFSTLEIQRTEQGDSAMYLCASSLSRVEIFGPGTRLTVL.

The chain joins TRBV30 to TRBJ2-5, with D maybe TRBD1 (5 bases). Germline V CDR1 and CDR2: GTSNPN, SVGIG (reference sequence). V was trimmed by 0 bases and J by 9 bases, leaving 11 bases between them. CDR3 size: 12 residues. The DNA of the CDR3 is TGTGCCTGGAGTGTACAAGGGGTCCCCCAGTACTTC. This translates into CAWSVQGVPQYF.

CDR3 sequence (DNA): TGTGCCAGTAGTGTCTCTAACAGAGCAAGCTACGAGCAGTACTTC. Encoded protein: CASSVSNRASYEQYF. The chain is built from TRBV19 and TRBJ2-7; D gene unclear. Trimming left V 5 bases short and J 3 bases short, with 17 bases between. Germline V gene sequence: CDR1 LNHDA, CDR2 SQIVND (reference sequence). The length of the CDR3 is 15 residues.

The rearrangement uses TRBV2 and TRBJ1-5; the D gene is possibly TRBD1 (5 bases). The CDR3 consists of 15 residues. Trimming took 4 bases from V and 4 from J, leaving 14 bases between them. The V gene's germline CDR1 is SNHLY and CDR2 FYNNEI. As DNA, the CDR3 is TGTGCCAGCAGTGGCCGGGTGGGGGAGAATCAGCCCCAGCATTTT. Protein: CASSGRVGENQPQHF.

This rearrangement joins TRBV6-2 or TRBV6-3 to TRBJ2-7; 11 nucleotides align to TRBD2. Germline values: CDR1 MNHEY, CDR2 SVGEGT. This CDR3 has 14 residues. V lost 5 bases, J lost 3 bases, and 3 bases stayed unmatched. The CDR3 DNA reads TGTGCCAGCAGTAGACTAGCGGGGAGCTACGAGCAGTACTTC. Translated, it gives CASSRLAGSYEQYF.

The CDR3: CASSLGQASGSREQYF. The CDR3 DNA reads TGTGCCAGCAGCTTGGGTCAGGCCAGCGGGAGTAGGGAGCAGTACTTC. The chain couples TRBV5-4 to TRBJ2-7; 8 nucleotides line up with TRBD2. V trimming: 0 bases; J trimming: 7 bases; junction bases outside the gene matches: 12. The CDR3 spans 16 residues. The germline CDR1 and CDR2 sequences are SGHNT and YYREEE (reference sequence). The full variable domain, rest sourced from reference TRBV5-4 and TRBJ2-7, is ETGVTQSPTHLIKTRGQQVTLRCSSQSGHNTVSWYQQALGQGPQFIFQYYREEENGRGNFPPRFSGLQFPNYSSELNVNALELDDSALYLCASSLGQASGSREQYFGPGTRLTVT.

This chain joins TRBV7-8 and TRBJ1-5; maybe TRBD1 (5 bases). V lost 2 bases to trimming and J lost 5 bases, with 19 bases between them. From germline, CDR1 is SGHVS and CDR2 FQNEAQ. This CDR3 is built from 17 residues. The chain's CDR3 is CASSLFLNSREHQPQHF. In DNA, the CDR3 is TGTGCCAGCAGCTTATTCCTAAACTCCAGGGAGCATCAGCCCCAGCATTTT.

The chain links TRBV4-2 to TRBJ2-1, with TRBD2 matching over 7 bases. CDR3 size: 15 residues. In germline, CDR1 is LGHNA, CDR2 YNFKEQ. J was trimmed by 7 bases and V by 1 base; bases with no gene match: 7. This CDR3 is CASSQGTGGGNEQFF. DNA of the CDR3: TGTGCCAGCAGCCAAGGTACGGGAGGAGGGAATGAGCAGTTCTTC.

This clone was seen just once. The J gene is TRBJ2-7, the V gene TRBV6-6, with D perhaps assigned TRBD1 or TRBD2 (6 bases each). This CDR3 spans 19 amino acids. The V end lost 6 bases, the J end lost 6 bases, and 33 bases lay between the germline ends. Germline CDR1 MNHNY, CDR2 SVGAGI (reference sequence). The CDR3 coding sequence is TGTGCCAGCAGCTCCTTCCTGACAGTCGAGGGGGGTTATTCCGGCGAGCAGTACTTC. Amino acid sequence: CASSSFLTVEGGYSGEQYF.

The CDR3 here is CASSGYTGADKPQHF. The CDR3 bases are TGTGCCAGCAGTGGATATACAGGGGCTGATAAGCCCCAGCATTTT. V is TRBV28 and J is TRBJ1-5; 7 bases map to TRBD1. CDR1 MDHEN and CDR2 SYDVKM come from the germline V gene. This CDR3 region has 15 residues. Trimming removed 5 bases from V and 8 bases from J; junction bases left unmatched: 12.

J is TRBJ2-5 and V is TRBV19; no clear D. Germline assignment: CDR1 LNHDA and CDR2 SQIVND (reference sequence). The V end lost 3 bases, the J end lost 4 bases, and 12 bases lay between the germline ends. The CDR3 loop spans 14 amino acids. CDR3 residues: CASSIYGLGETQYF. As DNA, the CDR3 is TGTGCCAGTAGTATTTATGGCTTGGGAGAGACCCAGTACTTC.

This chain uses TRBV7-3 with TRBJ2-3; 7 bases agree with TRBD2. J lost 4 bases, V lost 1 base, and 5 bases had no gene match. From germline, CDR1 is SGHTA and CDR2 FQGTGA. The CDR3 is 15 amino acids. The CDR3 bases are TGTGCCAGCAGCTTAAACGCGGGAGTGCCAGATACGCAGTATTTT. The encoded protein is CASSLNAGVPDTQYF.

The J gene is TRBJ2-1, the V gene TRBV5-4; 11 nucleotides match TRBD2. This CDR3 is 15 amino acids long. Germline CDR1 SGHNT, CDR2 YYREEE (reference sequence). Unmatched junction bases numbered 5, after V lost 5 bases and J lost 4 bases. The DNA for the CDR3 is TGTGCCAGCAGTGGGGGACTAGCGGATTACAATGAGCAGTTCTTC. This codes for CASSGGLADYNEQFF.

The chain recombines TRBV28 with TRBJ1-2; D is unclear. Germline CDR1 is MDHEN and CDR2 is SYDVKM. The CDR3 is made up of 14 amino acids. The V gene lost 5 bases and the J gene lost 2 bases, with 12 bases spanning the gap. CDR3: CASSTGSFNYGYTF. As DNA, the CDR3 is TGTGCCAGCAGTACGGGAAGCTTCAACTATGGCTACACCTTC.

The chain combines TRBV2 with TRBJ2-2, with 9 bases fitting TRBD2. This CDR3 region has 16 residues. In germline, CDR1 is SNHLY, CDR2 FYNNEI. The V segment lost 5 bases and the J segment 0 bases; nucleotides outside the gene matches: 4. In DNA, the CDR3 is TGTGCCAGCAGTATCGCTAGCGGGACGAACACCGGGGAGCTGTTTTTT. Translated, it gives CASSIASGTNTGELFF.

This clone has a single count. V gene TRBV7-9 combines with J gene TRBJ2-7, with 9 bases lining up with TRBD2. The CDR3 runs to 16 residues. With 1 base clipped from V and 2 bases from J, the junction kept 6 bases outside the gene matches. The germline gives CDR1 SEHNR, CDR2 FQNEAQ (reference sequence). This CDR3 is CASSLVRAGGAYEQYF. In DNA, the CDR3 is TGTGCCAGCAGCTTAGTGAGGGCGGGAGGGGCCTACGAGCAGTACTTC.

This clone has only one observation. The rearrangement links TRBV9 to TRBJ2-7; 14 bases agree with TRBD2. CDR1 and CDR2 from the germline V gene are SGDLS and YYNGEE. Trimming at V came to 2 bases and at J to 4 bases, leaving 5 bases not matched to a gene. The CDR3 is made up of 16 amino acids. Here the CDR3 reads CASSVGTSGSLYEQYF. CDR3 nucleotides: TGTGCCAGCAGCGTTGGGACTAGCGGGAGTTTGTACGAGCAGTACTTC.

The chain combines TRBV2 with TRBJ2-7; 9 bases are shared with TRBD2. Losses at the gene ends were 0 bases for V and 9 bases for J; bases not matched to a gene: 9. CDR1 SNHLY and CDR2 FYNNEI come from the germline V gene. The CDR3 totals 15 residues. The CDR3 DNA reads TGTGCCAGCAGTGAAGCGTGGGTAGCGGGAGCTAGGCAGTACTTC. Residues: CASSEAWVAGARQYF.

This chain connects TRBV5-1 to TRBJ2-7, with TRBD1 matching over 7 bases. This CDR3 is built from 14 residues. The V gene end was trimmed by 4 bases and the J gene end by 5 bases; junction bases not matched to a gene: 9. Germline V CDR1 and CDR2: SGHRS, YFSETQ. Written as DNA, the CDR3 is TGCGCCAGCAGCGCCGGACAGGTTCGTCACGAGCAGTACTTC. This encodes CASSAGQVRHEQYF.

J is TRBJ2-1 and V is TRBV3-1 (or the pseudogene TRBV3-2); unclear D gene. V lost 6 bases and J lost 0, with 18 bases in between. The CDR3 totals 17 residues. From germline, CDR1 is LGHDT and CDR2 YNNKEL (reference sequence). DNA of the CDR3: TGTGCCAGCAGTCCCATTAGATTAGCTGTCTCCTACAATGAGCAGTTCTTC. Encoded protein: CASSPIRLAVSYNEQFF.

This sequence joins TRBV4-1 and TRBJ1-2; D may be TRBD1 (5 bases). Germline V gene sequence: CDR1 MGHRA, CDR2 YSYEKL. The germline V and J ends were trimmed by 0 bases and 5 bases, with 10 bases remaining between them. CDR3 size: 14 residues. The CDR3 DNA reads TGCGCCAGCAGCCAAGAGGGGACGGGTTATGGCTACACCTTC. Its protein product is CASSQEGTGYGYTF.

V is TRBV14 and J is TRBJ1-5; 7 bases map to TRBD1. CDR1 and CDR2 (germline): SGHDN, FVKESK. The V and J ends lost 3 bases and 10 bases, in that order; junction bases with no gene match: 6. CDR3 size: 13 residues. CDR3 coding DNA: TGTGCCAGCAGCCATACAGGGGCGGGACCCCAGCATTTT. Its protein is CASSHTGAGPQHF.